This record looks at one TCR beta chain sequence and its context. What it binds is unknown. Some clones are missing from TCRdb's copy, which holds only in-frame ones; the method was immunoSEQ multiplex PCR. The sample yields about 2.5 million clones, approximately 90% seen once. These data come from a study of shared clonotypes between healthy human individuals. Across the study: Researchers assigned three CD4 naive, three CD4 memory, two CD8 naive and one CD8 memory plate to each donor.

Study results and caveats: Roughly 5% of naive CD4 clonotypes were shared across a few donors.

The CDR3 runs 16 residues. The V end lost 4 bases, the J end lost 2 bases, and 14 bases lay between the germline ends. CDR1 is SNHLY and CDR2 is FYNNEI in the germline V gene. What was sequenced was naive CD4+ T cells from PBMCs. Noted subset: CD45RA+ positively selected. The J gene is TRBJ2-2, the V gene TRBV2; D possibly uses TRBD1 or TRBD2 (5 bases each). This receptor was obtained from a man younger than 30 in good health. Some clones in this sample may be carry-over from other donors' samples. CDR3 DNA: TGTGCCAGCAGTGCAACCGGGACGGTCAACACCGGGGAGCTGTTTTTT. Translation: CASSATGTVNTGELFF.